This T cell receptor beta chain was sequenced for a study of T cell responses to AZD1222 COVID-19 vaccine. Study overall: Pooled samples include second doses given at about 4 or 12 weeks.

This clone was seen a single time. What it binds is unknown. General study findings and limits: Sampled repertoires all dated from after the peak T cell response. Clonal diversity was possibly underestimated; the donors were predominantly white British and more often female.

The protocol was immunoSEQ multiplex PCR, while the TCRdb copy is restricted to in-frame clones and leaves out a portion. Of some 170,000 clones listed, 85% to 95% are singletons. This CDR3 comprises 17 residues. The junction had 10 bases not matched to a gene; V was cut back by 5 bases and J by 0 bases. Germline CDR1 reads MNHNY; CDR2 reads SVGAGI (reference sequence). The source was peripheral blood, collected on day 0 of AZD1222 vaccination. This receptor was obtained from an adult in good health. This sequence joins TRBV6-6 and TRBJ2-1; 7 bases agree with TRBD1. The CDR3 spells CASSRSTGPPSYNEQFF. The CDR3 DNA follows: TGTGCCAGCAGTCGTTCGACAGGGCCCCCCTCCTACAATGAGCAGTTCTTC.